This TCR beta chain was sequenced in a study of blood T cell repertoires in COVID-19. Patients at the Seattle site were enrolled during active infection and followed longitudinally. V gave up 5 bases and J gave up 5 bases, with 13 bases separating them. The germline V gene encodes CDR1 SGHTA and CDR2 FQGNSA. The CDR3 covers 14 residues. How the authors handled the data: Cell counts per sample came from amplifying reference gene primers. Sequencing used immunoSEQ multiplex PCR; TCRdb keeps in-frame clones, though not all of them. The V and J calls and the clone size are those of that table, but D and trimming were determined from the DNA. The repertoire holds approximately 300,000 clones, with approximately 85% as singletons.

The sequenced sample consisted of peripheral blood. The receptor was derived from a human donor with COVID-19, enrolled during active disease. The donor label of this sample is uncertain. The gene calls are TRBV7-2 and TRBJ1-5, with D hard to call. CDR3 region: CASSVTPGYQPQHF. CDR3 sequence (DNA): TGTGCCAGCAGCGTAACCCCAGGTTATCAGCCCCAGCATTTT. Full variable domain (missing parts from reference TRBV7-2 and TRBJ1-5): GAGVSQSPSNKVTEKGKDVELRCDPISGHTALYWYRQSLGQGLEFLIYFQGNSAPDKSGLPSDRFSAERTGGSVSTLTIQRTQQEDSAVYLCASSVTPGYQPQHFGDGTRLSIL.